The 3 T cell receptor beta chains listed next were all sequenced from one sample in a study of T cell repertoires in cytomegalovirus infection. TCRdb fed the reads into MiXCR, producing one record per CDR3 protein. Here the sample spans 250,000 or so distinct CDR3 sequences, 8% to 9.5% being singletons. The material sequenced was PBMCs. Source of these receptors: a human donor in good health (CMV status not recorded). Some clones in this sample may be carry-over from other donors' samples.

This clonotype was counted many times. The chain combines TRBV7-3 with TRBJ2-6; D is unresolved. Germline V gene sequence: CDR1 SGHTA, CDR2 FQGTGA. The CDR3 runs 14 residues. V lost 4 bases and J lost 4, with 8 bases in between. The CDR3 sequence: CASSSRSGANVLTF. The CDR3 DNA reads TGTGCCAGCAGCTCCCGGTCCGGGGCCAACGTCCTGACTTTC.

V usage is TRBV30 and J usage is TRBJ2-7; 10 bases are shared with TRBD1. Germline V gene sequence: CDR1 GTSNPN, CDR2 SVGIG (reference sequence). Trimming at V came to 5 bases and at J to 1 base, leaving 5 bases not matched to a gene. The CDR3 length is 14 residues. CDR3: CAWGRTGGSYEQYF. CDR3 in DNA: TGTGCCTGGGGACGGACAGGGGGATCCTACGAGCAGTACTTC.

The sample holds a few counts of this clonotype. The chain is built from TRBV28 and TRBJ1-6; perhaps TRBD1 as D (6 bases). The CDR3 covers 13 residues. V lost 6 bases and J 13 bases, leaving 16 bases between the germline ends. The germline V gene has CDR1 MDHEN and CDR2 SYDVKM. The CDR3 protein is CASRIQGGSPLHF. In DNA, the CDR3 is TGTGCCAGCAGAATACAGGGAGGGTCGCCCCTCCACTTT.